This T cell receptor beta chain is from a study of patients and donors after allogeneic stem cell transplantation. The CDR3 has 15 amino acids. One entry per CDR3 protein results from TCRdb running MiXCR on the RT-PCR reads. The table has hundreds of thousands of distinct CDR3 sequences, 16% seen once; the top ten hold over 6%. A note on this clonotype: A read error may account for a junction end that differs from germline.

The clonotype was recovered from a human donor who was either an allogeneic HSCT recipient or a stem cell or donor lymphocyte infusion donor (not recorded which). It is not recorded whose cells these are; they may come from a transplant donor. What was sequenced was blood, either unsorted or a sorted T cell fraction (not recorded which). This sequence joins TRBV12-3 or TRBV12-4 and TRBJ2-7; the D call may be TRBD1 or TRBD2 (5 bases each). The CDR3 DNA is TGTGCCAGCAGTTTAGGGGGGTTTGTGAACTACGTGCAGTACTTC. Translated: CASSLGGFVNYVQYF.